This entry is about one TCR beta chain. Other DNA sequences from this sample encode an identical CDR3 as well. The data belong to a study of shared clonotypes between healthy human individuals. Trimming shortened V by 8 bases and J by 0 bases, and 2 bases separated the two germline ends. Germline V CDR1 and CDR2: LNHNV, YYDKDF (reference sequence). The CDR3 totals 11 residues. Data came from immunoSEQ multiplex PCR; TCRdb stores just in-frame clones and leaves some out. The repertoire consists of some 2,500,000 clones, with roughly 93% occurring once and the leading ten covering 0.36%. Into CD45RA+ naive and CD45RA-negative memory subsets, the CD4+ cells were split.

This chain connects TRBV15 to TRBJ2-1; D remains ambiguous. The sequence derives from a man between 18 and 35 years old in good health. Some clones in this sample may be carry-over from other donors' samples. The sample comprised naive CD4+ T cells from PBMCs. Subset indicated: CD45RA+ positively selected. CDR3 DNA: TGTGCCACCCTCTCCTACAATGAGCAGTTCTTC. Protein product: CATLSYNEQFF. Full variable domain (rest looked up from reference TRBV15 and TRBJ2-1): DAMVIQNPRYQVTQFGKPVTLSCSQTLNHNVMYWYQQKSSQAPKLLFHYYDKDFNNEADTPDNFQSRRPNTSFCFLDIRSPGLGDTAMYLCATLSYNEQFFGPGTRLTVL.